This T cell receptor (beta chain) was documented in a study of low-dose radiotherapy and immunotherapy resistance in tumors. Time point described: after trial treatment. The sample's treatment: LDRT plus nivolumab, ipilimumab, low-dose cyclophosphamide and aspirin (RACIN trial). The study gave donors nivolumab, ipilimumab, aspirin, low-dose cyclophosphamide and low-dose radiotherapy. The ends lost 5 bases at V and 2 bases at J; junction bases unmatched: 8. Germline loops: CDR1 SGHNT, CDR2 YENEEA. The CDR3 loop spans 15 amino acids. This clonotype occurred many times. Alpha and beta chains were covered, as first-strand cDNA relied on TRAV- and TRBV-specific primers. TCR amplification ran 20 PCR cycles using constant-region and V-primer adapter primers. TCRdb re-derived calls from the reads in MiXCR, one entry per CDR3 protein. Of tens of thousands of distinct CDR3 sequences detected, 20% to 25% appear once; the ten largest clones hold roughly 13%.

This sequence was found in a female donor with ovarian cancer. The source was PBMCs, collected after low-dose radiotherapy plus immunotherapy. The rearrangement joins TRBV11-3 to TRBJ2-5, with 7 bases matching TRBD1. The CDR3, as DNA: TGTGCCAGCAGCACGCGGACAGGAGTACAAGAGACCCAGTACTTC. It translates to CASSTRTGVQETQYF.